This TCR beta chain came from a study of shared clonotypes between healthy human individuals. Clones were sequenced by immunoSEQ multiplex PCR, and TCRdb holds only the in-frame ones, with some missing. The sample contains about 1.1 million clones, 60% to 80% of which appear only once. The CDR3 is 15 residues long. Germline V gene data show CDR1 as SGHDT and CDR2 as YYEEEE. V was cut by 4 bases and J by 2 bases, with 15 bases left in between. The chain joins TRBV5-6 to TRBJ1-2; no definite D call. What was sequenced was memory CD4+ T cells from PBMCs. Specified subset: CD45RA-negative fraction. The clonotype comes from a man between 18 and 29 years old in good health. Some clones in this sample may be carry-over from other donors' samples. The CDR3 sequence: CASSSRQTLNYGYTF. The CDR3 DNA is TGTGCCAGCAGCAGCCGACAAACTTTGAACTATGGCTACACCTTC. The complete variable domain, with remaining parts taken from reference TRBV5-6 and TRBJ1-2, reads DAGVTQSPTHLIKTRGQQVTLRCSPKSGHDTVSWYQQALGQGPQFIFQYYEEEERQRGNFPDRFSGHQFPNYSSELNVNALLLGDSALYLCASSSRQTLNYGYTFGSGTRLTVV.